Below, one TCR beta chain is given with its context. The target antigen is unknown. Amplification used 60 Vbeta primers and 13 Jbeta primers. Method: immunoSEQ multiplex PCR; TCRdb's copy keeps in-frame clones and lacks some. Found here are 100,000 or so clones, 75% to 90% of them singletons; the top ten hold about 6.9%. The data stem from a study of cytomegalovirus exposure and HLA in healthy donors. This CDR3 spans 16 amino acids. The germline V gene encodes CDR1 MGHRA and CDR2 YSYEKL. V trimming: 2 bases; J trimming: 9 bases; junction bases outside the gene matches: 8. Findings and limits, study-wide: Some V segments (TRBV6-2 and TRBV6-3 among them) were excluded as indistinguishable. There were a few CMV-associated chains whose specificity for CMV antigens was confirmed in vitro. An assumption of roughly uniform sequencing depth across donors underlay the presence/absence analyses.

The specimen was PBMCs. V usage is TRBV4-1 and J usage is TRBJ1-6; 9 nucleotides match TRBD1. The sequence derives from a man aged 25-45 years in good health and CMV-seropositive. CDR3 loop: CASSQLPGQGSSPLHF. The CDR3 DNA is TGCGCCAGCAGCCAACTCCCGGGACAGGGTAGTTCACCCCTCCACTTT.